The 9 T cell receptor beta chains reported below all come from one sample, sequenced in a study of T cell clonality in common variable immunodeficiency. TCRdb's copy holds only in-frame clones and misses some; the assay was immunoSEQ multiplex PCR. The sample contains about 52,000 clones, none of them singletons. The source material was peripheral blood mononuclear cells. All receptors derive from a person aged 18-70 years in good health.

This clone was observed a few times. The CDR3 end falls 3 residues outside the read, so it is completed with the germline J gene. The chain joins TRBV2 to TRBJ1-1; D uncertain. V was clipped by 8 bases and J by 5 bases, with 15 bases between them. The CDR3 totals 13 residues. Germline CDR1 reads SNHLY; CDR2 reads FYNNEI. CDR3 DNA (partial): TGTGCCAGCTCCGGTGGACTTGGGACTGAA. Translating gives CASSGGLGTE. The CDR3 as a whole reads CASSGGLGTEAFF.

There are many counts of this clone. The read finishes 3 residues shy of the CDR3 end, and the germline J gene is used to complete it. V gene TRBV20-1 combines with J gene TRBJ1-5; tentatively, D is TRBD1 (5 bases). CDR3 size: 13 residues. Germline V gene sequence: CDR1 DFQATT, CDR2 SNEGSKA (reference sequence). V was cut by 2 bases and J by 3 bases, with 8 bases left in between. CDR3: CSARWGDNQPQHF. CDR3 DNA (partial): TGCAGTGCTAGATGGGGGGACAATCAGCCC.

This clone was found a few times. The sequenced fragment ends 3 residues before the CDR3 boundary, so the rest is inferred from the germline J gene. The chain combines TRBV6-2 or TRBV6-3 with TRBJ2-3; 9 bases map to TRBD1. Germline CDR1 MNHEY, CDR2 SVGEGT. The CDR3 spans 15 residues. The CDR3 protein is CASSYTGQGNQPQYF. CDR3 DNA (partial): TGTGCCAGCAGTTATACGGGACAGGGCAATCAGCCG.

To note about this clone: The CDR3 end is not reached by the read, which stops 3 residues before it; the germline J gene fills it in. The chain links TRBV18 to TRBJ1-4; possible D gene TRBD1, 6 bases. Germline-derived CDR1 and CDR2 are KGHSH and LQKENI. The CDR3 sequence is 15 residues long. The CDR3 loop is CASSPLPPGANVLFF. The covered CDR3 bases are TGTGCCAGCTCCCCCCTTCCTCCAGGGGCCAACGTA.

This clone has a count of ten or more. Partial CDR3 DNA: TGTGCCAGTAGTATAGTGACAGGAAGCAATCAGCCC. Protein: CASSIVTGSNQP. The whole CDR3 is CASSIVTGSNQPQHF. The chain employs TRBV19 and TRBJ1-5, with D possibly TRBD1 on 6 matching bases. The read finishes 3 residues shy of the CDR3 end, and the germline J gene is used to complete it. With 1 base removed from V and 1 base from J, the gap between germline ends came to 8 bases. CDR1 LNHDA and CDR2 SQIVND come from the germline V gene (reference sequence). The CDR3 consists of 15 residues.

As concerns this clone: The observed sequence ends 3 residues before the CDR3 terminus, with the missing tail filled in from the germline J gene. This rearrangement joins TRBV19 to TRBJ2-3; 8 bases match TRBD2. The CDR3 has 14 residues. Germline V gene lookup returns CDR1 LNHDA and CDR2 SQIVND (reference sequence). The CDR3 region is CASSIGGAVETQYF. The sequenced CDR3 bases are TGTGCCAGTAGTATCGGGGGGGCAGTAGAGACG.

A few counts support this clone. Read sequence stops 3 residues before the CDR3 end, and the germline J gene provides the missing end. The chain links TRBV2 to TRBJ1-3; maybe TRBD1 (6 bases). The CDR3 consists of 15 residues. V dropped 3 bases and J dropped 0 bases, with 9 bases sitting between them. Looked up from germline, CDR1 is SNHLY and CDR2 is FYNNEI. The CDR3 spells CASSEQGHSGNTIYF. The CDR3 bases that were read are TGTGCCAGCAGTGAGCAGGGGCACTCTGGAAACACC.

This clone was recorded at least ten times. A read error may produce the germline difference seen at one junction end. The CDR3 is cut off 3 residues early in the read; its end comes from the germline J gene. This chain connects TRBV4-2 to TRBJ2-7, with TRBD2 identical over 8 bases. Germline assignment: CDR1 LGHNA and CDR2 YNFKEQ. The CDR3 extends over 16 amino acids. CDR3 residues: CASSQDWREEAYEQYF. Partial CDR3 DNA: TGCGCCAGCAGCCAAGATTGGCGGGAGGAGGCCTACGAG.

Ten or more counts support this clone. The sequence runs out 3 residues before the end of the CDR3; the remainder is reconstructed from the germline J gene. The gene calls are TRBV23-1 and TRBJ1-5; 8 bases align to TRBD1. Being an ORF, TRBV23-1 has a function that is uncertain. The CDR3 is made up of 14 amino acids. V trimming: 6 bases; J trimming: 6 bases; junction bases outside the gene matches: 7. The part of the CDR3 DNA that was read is TGCGCCAGCAGAAATGACAGGGGCGGTCAGCCC. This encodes CASRNDRGGQP. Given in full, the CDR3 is CASRNDRGGQPQHF.